This is a list of T cell receptor beta chains from one sample in a study of blood T cell repertoires in COVID-19. Repertoires were generated with immunoSEQ multiplex PCR, while TCRdb's copy carries only in-frame clones and drops some. This repertoire shows approximately 200,000 clones, around 86% found once; its top ten account for 3.5% to 5%. The sample comprised peripheral blood. The receptors derive from a man between 50 and 59 years old with acute or convalescent COVID-19. Both conserved end residues are part of each CDR3. The D gene is left open where the match is weak. Where a row states a size, it is once, few, many or the class of an expanded clone; other rows omit it.

size: -; length: 15; V: TRBV15; J: TRBJ1-4; D: -; CDR3: CATSREVGNNEKLFF; DNA: TGTGCCACCAGCAGAGAAGTCGGGAATAATGAAAAACTGTTTTTT
size: -; length: 16; V: TRBV5-4; J: TRBJ2-2; D: TRBD2; CDR3: CASSPGLAGNTGELFF; DNA: TGTGCCAGCAGCCCTGGACTAGCGGGGAACACCGGGGAGCTGTTTTTT
size: -; length: 16; V: TRBV18; J: TRBJ1-2; D: -; CDR3: CASSPSSTRYAYGYTF; DNA: TGTGCCAGCTCACCATCCTCTACGAGGTACGCCTATGGCTACACCTTC
size: -; length: 14; V: TRBV18; J: TRBJ1-4; D: -; CDR3: CASSPPVRGEKLFF; DNA: TGTGCCAGCTCACCCCCAGTACGTGGTGAAAAACTGTTTTTT
size: once; length: 15; V: TRBV30; J: TRBJ1-5; D: -; CDR3: CAWTSQDGGNQPQHF; DNA: TGTGCCTGGACCAGTCAGGACGGAGGGAATCAGCCCCAGCATTTT
size: -; length: 15; V: TRBV5-1; J: TRBJ1-1; D: -; CDR3: CASSQGTMTNTEAFF; DNA: TGCGCCAGCAGCCAAGGGACAATGACGAACACTGAAGCTTTCTTT
size: -; length: 16; V: TRBV6-8; J: TRBJ1-2; D: -; CDR3: CASSTTRDLINYGYTF; DNA: TGTGCCAGCAGCACGACCCGGGACTTAATAAACTATGGCTACACCTTC
size: -; length: 14; V: TRBV21-1; J: TRBJ1-2; D: -; CDR3: CASSKDRDDYGYTF; DNA: TGTGCCAGCAGCAAGGACAGGGATGACTATGGCTACACCTTC
size: -; length: 15; V: TRBV7-2; J: TRBJ2-1; D: TRBD1; CDR3: CASSPPGQKKNEQFF; DNA: TGTGCCAGCAGCCCCCCGGGACAGAAAAAGAATGAGCAGTTCTTC
size: -; length: 14; V: TRBV7-9; J: TRBJ1-2; D: -; CDR3: CASSLGGSNYGYTF; DNA: TGTGCCAGCAGCTTAGGGGGCTCAAACTATGGCTACACCTTC
size: -; length: 13; V: TRBV6-5; J: TRBJ2-1; D: -; CDR3: CASSPTGYNEQFF; DNA: TGTGCCAGCAGCCCGACAGGCTACAATGAGCAGTTCTTC
size: -; length: 16; V: TRBV6-5; J: TRBJ2-3; D: TRBD1; CDR3: CASSFSGQGGADTQYF; DNA: TGTGCCAGCAGTTTTTCCGGACAGGGGGGCGCAGATACGCAGTATTTT
size: -; length: 12; V: TRBV6-5; J: TRBJ1-1; D: -; CDR3: CASRGQYTEAFF; DNA: TGTGCCAGCAGAGGACAGTACACTGAAGCTTTCTTT